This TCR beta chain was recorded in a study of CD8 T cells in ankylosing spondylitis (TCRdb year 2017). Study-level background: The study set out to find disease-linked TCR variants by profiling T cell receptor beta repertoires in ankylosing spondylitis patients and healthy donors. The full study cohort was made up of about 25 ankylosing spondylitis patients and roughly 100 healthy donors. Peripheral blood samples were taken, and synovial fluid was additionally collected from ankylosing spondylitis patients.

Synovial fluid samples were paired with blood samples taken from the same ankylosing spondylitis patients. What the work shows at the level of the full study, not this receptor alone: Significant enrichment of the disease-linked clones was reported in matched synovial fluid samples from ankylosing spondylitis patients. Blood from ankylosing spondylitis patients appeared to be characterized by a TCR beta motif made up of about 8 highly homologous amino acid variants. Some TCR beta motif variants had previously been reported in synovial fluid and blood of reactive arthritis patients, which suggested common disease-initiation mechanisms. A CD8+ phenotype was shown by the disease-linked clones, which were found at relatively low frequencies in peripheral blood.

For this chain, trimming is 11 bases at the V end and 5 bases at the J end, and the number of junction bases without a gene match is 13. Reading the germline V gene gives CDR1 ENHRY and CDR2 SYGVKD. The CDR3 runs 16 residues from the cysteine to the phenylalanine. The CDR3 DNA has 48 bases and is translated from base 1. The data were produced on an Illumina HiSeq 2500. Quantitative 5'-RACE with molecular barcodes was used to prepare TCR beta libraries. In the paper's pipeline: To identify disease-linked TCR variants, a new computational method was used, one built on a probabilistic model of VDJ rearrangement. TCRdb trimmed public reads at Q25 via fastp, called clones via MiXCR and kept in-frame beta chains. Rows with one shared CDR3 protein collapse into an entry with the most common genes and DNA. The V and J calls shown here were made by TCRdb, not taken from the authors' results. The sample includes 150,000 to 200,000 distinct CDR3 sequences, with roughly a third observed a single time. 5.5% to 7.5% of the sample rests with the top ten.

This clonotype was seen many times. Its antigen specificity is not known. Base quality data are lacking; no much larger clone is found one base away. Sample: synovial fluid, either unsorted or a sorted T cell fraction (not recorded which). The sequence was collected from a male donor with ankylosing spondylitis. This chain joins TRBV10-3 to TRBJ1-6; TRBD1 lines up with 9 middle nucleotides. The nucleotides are TGTGCCGCCAGGGGTGGGACAGGGTATGATAATTCACCCCTCCACTTT. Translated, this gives CAARGGTGYDNSPLHF.